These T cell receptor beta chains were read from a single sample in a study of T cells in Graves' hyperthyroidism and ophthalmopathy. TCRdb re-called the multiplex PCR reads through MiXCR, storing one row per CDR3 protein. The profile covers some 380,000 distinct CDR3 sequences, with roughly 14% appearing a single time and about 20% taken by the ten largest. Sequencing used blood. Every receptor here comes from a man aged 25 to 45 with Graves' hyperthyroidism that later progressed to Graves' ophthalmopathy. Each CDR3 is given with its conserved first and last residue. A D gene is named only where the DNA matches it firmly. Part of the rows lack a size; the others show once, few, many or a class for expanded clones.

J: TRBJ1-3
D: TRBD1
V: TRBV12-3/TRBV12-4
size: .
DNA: TGTGCCAGCAGGCGGGACAGCCGGAACACCATATATTTT
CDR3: CASRRDSRNTIYF

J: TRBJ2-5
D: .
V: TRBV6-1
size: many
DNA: TGTGCCAGCAGTGAAGGTAAACTCCAAGAGACCCAGTACTTC
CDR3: CASSEGKLQETQYF

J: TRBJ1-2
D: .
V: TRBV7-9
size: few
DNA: TGTGCCAGCAGCTTAATCGGTCTCGGCTCTGGCTACACCTTC
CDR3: CASSLIGLGSGYTF

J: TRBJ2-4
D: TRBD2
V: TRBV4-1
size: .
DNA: TGCGCCAGCAGCCAAGATCCGCGGGGGGGGCCAAACATTCAGTACTTC
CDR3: CASSQDPRGGPNIQYF

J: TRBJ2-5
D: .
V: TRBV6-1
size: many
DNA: TGTGCCAGCAACCTACGGGGAGTCCAAGAGACCCAGTACTTC
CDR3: CASNLRGVQETQYF

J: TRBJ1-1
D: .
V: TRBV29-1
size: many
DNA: TGCAGCGTTGAAGGCGACAGGCTGAACACTGAAGCTTTCTTT
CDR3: CSVEGDRLNTEAFF

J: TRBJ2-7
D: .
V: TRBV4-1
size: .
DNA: TGCGCCAGCAGCCGAGATGCGAACCACGAGCAGTACTTC
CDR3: CASSRDANHEQYF

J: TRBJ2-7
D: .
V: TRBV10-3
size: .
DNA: TGTGCCATCAGGAATCGGTCCTACGAGCAGTACTTC
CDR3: CAIRNRSYEQYF

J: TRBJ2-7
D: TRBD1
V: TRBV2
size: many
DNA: TGTGCCAGCAGTGAAAGGGGACAGATCTACGAGCAGTACTTC
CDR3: CASSERGQIYEQYF

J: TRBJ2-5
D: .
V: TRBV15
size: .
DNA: TGTGCCACCAGCAGAGATCAGACTCTCCAAGAGACCCAGTACTTC
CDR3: CATSRDQTLQETQYF

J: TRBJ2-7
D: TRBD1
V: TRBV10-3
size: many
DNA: TGTGCCATCAGTGGTCGTGGACAGGGGGCTTCCTACGAGCAGTACTTC
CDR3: CAISGRGQGASYEQYF

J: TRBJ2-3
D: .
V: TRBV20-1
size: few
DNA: TGCAGTGCTAGAGATCCGGGGGCCGTCGGAGATACGCAGTATTTT
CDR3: CSARDPGAVGDTQYF

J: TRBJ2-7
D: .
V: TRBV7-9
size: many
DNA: TGTGCCAGCAGCCACCCTGGGATGCAGGGAGTCTCCTACGAGCAGTACTTC
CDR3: CASSHPGMQGVSYEQYF

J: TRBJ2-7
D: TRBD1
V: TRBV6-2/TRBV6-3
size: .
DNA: TGTGCCAGCAGTTACGATGGACAGGTGTCAGAGCAGTACTTC
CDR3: CASSYDGQVSEQYF

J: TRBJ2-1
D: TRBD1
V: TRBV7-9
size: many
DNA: TGTGCCAGCAGCTTAGGACAGGGGGTTGGCAATGAGCAGTTCTTC
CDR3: CASSLGQGVGNEQFF

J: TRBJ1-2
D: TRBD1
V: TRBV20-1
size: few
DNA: TGCAGTGCCCAGGGGGACAGGGAGGGGTATGACGGCTACACCTTC
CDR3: CSAQGDREGYDGYTF

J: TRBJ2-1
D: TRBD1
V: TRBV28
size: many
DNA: TGTGCCAGCAGTTTGACAGGGGGTTTGAATGAGCAGTTCTTC
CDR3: CASSLTGGLNEQFF